A single sample gave rise to the 11 T cell receptor beta chains below, sequenced in a study of T cells of healthy individuals. TCRdb reprocessed the 5' RACE reads with MiXCR, giving one entry per CDR3 protein. The top ten hold approximately 4.8% of the sample, which has tens of thousands of distinct CDR3 sequences, 16% seen once. Receptors were obtained from a human donor in good health.

This clonotype showed up just a few times. The gene calls are TRBV4-1 and TRBJ2-7; TRBD1 matches 8 bases. After removal of 0 bases from V and 4 bases from J, the junction contained 14 bases not matched to a gene. The CDR3 has 18 residues. Germline CDR1 is MGHRA and CDR2 is YSYEKL. The CDR3 region is CASSQEGRWTGSWYEQYF. CDR3 nucleotide sequence: TGCGCCAGCAGCCAAGAAGGTAGATGGACAGGGAGCTGGTACGAGCAGTACTTC.

This sequence joins TRBV20-1 and TRBJ2-1; TRBD2 is a possible D gene (7 bases). This CDR3 contains 14 residues. Germline CDR1 reads DFQATT; CDR2 reads SNEGSKA (reference sequence). CDR3 sequence reads: CSVALGGPSNEQFF. As DNA, the CDR3 is TGCAGCGTCGCTTTGGGGGGGCCTAGCAATGAGCAGTTCTTC.

V usage is TRBV12-3 or TRBV12-4 and J usage is TRBJ2-1; D possibly corresponds to TRBD2 (7 bases). This CDR3 has 15 residues. V lost 3 bases and J lost 8, with 17 bases in between. DNA for the CDR3: TGTGCCAGCAGTTTTGGGGGGGGCCGACGCGATGAGCAGTTCTTC. Its protein product is CASSFGGGRRDEQFF.

This clonotype was observed at least ten times. This sequence joins TRBV6-1 and TRBJ2-5; 11 nucleotides match TRBD2. Germline V gene sequence: CDR1 MNHNS, CDR2 SASEGT. This CDR3 has 15 amino acids. Trimming cost V 8 bases and J 4 bases; bases outside gene matches: 9. In DNA form, the CDR3 reads TGTGCCAGCCTAATAGCGGGGGGGCCGGGAGAGACCCAGTACTTC. Protein product: CASLIAGGPGETQYF.

A few counts support this clonotype. The chain uses TRBV28 and TRBJ1-2, with TRBD1 matching over 8 bases. CDR3 size: 17 residues. V lost 10 bases, J lost 2 bases, and 18 bases stayed unmatched. Germline loops: CDR1 MDHEN, CDR2 SYDVKM. The CDR3 loop reads CATTRERQGIFNYGYTF. CDR3 coding DNA: TGTGCCACCACGCGGGAGAGACAGGGGATCTTCAACTATGGCTACACCTTC.

This clonotype was observed a handful of times. The chain combines TRBV6-1 with TRBJ1-5; no definite D call. The germline CDR1 and CDR2 sequences are MNHNS and SASEGT. Trimming stripped 3 bases from V and 5 bases from J, with 14 bases between. The CDR3 extends over 15 amino acids. CDR3 coding DNA: TGTGCCAGCAGTGAGTGGCGAGGCGGGGATCAGCCCCAGCATTTT. Protein: CASSEWRGGDQPQHF.

In this sample, this clonotype turned up many times. The chain uses TRBV7-2 and TRBJ2-5, with 8 nucleotides matching TRBD1. Germline loops: CDR1 SGHTA, CDR2 FQGNSA. The J segment lost 5 bases and the V segment lost 2 bases, leaving 7 bases of the junction unmatched. CDR3 length equals 15 residues. The chain's CDR3 is CASSLLAGGVETQYF. CDR3 nucleotides: TGTGCCAGCAGCTTACTCGCAGGGGGCGTGGAGACCCAGTACTTC.

The chain employs TRBV28 and TRBJ2-6; TRBD2 matches at 7 bases. V lost 6 bases to trimming and J lost 4 bases; unmatched junction nucleotides: 12. The CDR3 is 17 residues long. Germline V gene data show CDR1 as MDHEN and CDR2 as SYDVKM. This chain's CDR3 is CASSTNGGSSGANVLTF. CDR3 coding DNA: TGTGCCAGCAGCACGAATGGCGGGAGTTCCGGGGCCAACGTCCTGACTTTC.

The table lists this clonotype with a count of one. V is TRBV29-1 and J is TRBJ1-1; 11 nucleotides line up with TRBD1. The V gene's germline CDR1 is SQVTM and CDR2 ANQGSEA. J gave up 5 bases and V 7 bases, and 12 bases lay outside the gene matches. This CDR3 is 15 amino acids long. The CDR3 sequence: CSANHGQGARTEAFF. CDR3 coding DNA: TGCAGCGCTAACCACGGACAGGGGGCGCGTACTGAAGCTTTCTTT.

This clonotype showed up many times. The rearrangement uses TRBV9 and TRBJ1-6; 7 bases align to TRBD1. The germline V gene encodes CDR1 SGDLS and CDR2 YYNGEE. With V trimmed by 2 bases and J by 5 bases, 13 bases remained unmatched. The CDR3 has 18 residues. The CDR3 DNA is TGTGCCAGCAGCGTGCTCAATACCGGGACAGATGATAATTCACCCCTCCACTTT. Translated: CASSVLNTGTDDNSPLHF. The full variable domain, rest sourced from reference TRBV9 and TRBJ1-6, is DSGVTQTPKHLITATGQRVTLRCSPRSGDLSVYWYQQSLDQGLQFLIQYYNGEERAKGNILERFSAQQFPDLHSELNLSSLELGDSALYFCASSVLNTGTDDNSPLHFGNGTRLTVT.

This clonotype came up many times. The rearrangement links TRBV10-3 to TRBJ2-1, with a possible D match to TRBD2 (7 bases). From germline, CDR1 is ENHRY and CDR2 SYGVKD. Trimming removed 7 bases at V and 10 bases at J, with 26 bases between. CDR3 length equals 16 residues. CDR3 residues: CAITNRGSGTAVEQFF. The CDR3 DNA sequence: TGTGCCATCACGAATAGGGGGAGCGGGACGGCGGTAGAGCAGTTCTTC.